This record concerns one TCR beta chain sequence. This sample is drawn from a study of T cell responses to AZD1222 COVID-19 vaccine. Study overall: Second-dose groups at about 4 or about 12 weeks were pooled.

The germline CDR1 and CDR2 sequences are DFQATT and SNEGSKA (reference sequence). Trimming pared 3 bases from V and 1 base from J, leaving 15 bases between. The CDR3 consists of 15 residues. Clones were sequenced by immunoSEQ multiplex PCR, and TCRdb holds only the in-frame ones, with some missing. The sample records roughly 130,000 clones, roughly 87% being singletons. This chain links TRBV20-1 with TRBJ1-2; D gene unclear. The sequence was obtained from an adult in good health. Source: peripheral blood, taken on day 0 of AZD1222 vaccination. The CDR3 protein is CSASAGATNNYGYTF. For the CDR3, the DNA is TGCAGTGCTAGTGCCGGAGCGACCAATAACTATGGCTACACCTTC.